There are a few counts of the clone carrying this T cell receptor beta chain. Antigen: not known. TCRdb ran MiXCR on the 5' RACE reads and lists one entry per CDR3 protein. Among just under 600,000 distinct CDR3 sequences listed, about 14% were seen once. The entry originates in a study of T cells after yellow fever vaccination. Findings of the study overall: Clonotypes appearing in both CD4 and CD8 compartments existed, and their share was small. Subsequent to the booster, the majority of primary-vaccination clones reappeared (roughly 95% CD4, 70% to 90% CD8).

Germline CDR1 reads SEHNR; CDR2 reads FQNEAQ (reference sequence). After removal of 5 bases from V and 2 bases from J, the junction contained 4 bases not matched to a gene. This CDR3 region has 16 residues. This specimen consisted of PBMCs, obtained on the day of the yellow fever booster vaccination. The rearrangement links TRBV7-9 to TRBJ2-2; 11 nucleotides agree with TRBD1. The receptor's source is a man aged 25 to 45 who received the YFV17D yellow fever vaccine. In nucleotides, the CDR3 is TGTGCCAGCAGCGGACAGGGGGCTCTTAACACCGGGGAGCTGTTTTTT. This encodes CASSGQGALNTGELFF.